The T cell receptor (beta chain) under discussion was sequenced for a study of cytomegalovirus exposure and HLA in healthy donors. Background on the study: Researchers previously reported finding roughly 120 million unique TCR beta sequences from 170 million or so T cells. There were 88 million or so unique TCRs (from HLA-typed donors) in an early data release.

The primer mix had 60 Vbeta and 13 Jbeta primers. Clones were read by immunoSEQ multiplex PCR, and TCRdb kept only the in-frame ones, dropping some. The repertoire has tens of thousands of clones, around nine tenths of them found once; the top ten carry approximately 10%. The germline gives CDR1 LNHDA, CDR2 SQIVND (reference sequence). Between the trimmed V and J ends, which lost 10 bases and 4 bases, there was a span of 20 bases. The CDR3 runs 15 residues. The sequence derives from a man aged 25 to 45 in good health and CMV-seropositive. The genes are TRBV19 and TRBJ2-4; tentative D call: TRBD1 (6 bases). The sample was PBMCs. CDR3 in amino acids: CATRTEGNPKNIQYF. Written as DNA, the CDR3 is TGTGCCACCCGGACAGAAGGGAACCCAAAAAACATTCAGTACTTC.